The 8 T cell receptor beta chains below all came from one sample that was sequenced in a study of T cell responses to AZD1222 COVID-19 vaccine. The repertoire was sequenced with immunoSEQ multiplex PCR; TCRdb's copy has only in-frame clones and lacks some. The repertoire has fewer than 150,000 clones, 80% to 95% of them found once; the top ten carry around 3.3%. Sequenced here: peripheral blood, sampled on day 0 of AZD1222 vaccination. These receptors all stem from an adult in good health.

The V gene is TRBV3-1 (or the pseudogene TRBV3-2), the J gene TRBJ1-2; weak D call: TRBD1 (6 bases). CDR3 length equals 12 residues. Germline V gives CDR1 LGHDT, CDR2 YNNKEL (reference sequence). Deletions cut 2 bases from V and 5 bases from J, with 6 bases between. CDR3 residues: CASSQQGYGYTF. DNA of the CDR3: TGTGCCAGCAGCCAACAGGGGTATGGCTACACCTTC.

The chain uses TRBV7-6 and TRBJ2-7; the D gene is possibly TRBD1 (6 bases). The germline CDR1 and CDR2 sequences are SGHVS and FNYEAQ. The CDR3 is 15 residues long. Trimming cost V 0 bases and J 0 bases, with 9 bases left between them. The CDR3 is CASSLAVGGSYEQYF. The CDR3 DNA reads as TGTGCCAGCAGCTTAGCGGTAGGGGGCTCCTACGAGCAGTACTTC.

The J gene is TRBJ1-1, the V gene TRBV28; D possibly corresponds to TRBD1 (6 bases). CDR1 is MDHEN, CDR2 SYDVKM, per germline. V was trimmed by 7 bases and J by 1 base, leaving 10 bases between them. CDR3 length: 13 amino acids. The CDR3 reads CASTEGGNTEAFF. The DNA for the CDR3 is TGTGCCAGCACCGAGGGGGGGAACACTGAAGCTTTCTTT.

The J gene is TRBJ1-2, the V gene TRBV9; 7 nucleotides align to TRBD1. The ends lost 0 bases at V and 2 bases at J; junction bases unmatched: 1. This CDR3 has 14 residues. Germline lookup yields CDR1 SGDLS and CDR2 YYNGEE. The CDR3 DNA sequence: TGTGCCAGCAGCGTAGGGGACAGAAACTATGGCTACACCTTC. Translating it yields CASSVGDRNYGYTF.

As DNA, the CDR3 is TGTGCCAGCAGTTACTCGTATAGAATTGAAAAACTGTTTTTT. It encodes CASSYSYRIEKLFF. The chain employs TRBV6-5 and TRBJ1-4; no clear D gene. V lost 0 bases to trimming and J lost 7 bases, with 9 bases between them. This CDR3 is 14 amino acids long. Germline V lookup: CDR1 MNHEY, CDR2 SVGAGI.

This clone was seen only once. V usage is TRBV20-1 and J usage is TRBJ1-1, with 8 bases fitting TRBD1. Looked up from germline, CDR1 is DFQATT and CDR2 is SNEGSKA (reference sequence). The V gene end was trimmed by 5 bases and the J gene end by 8 bases; junction bases not matched to a gene: 4. The CDR3 runs 11 residues. CDR3 protein: CSAVRQGEAFF. In DNA form, the CDR3 reads TGCAGTGCTGTGCGACAGGGGGAAGCTTTCTTT.

The J gene is TRBJ1-6, the V gene TRBV13, with 10 positions matching TRBD1. The CDR3 contains 18 residues. Germline V gene sequence: CDR1 PRHDT, CDR2 FYEKMQ (reference sequence). Germline trimming cut 1 base from V and 10 bases from J; bases unmatched to any gene: 13. CDR3 amino acids: CASSLATDRGGAGSPLHF. DNA of the CDR3: TGTGCCAGCAGCTTAGCCACGGACAGGGGGGGCGCAGGGTCACCCCTCCACTTT. The complete variable domain, with remaining parts taken from reference TRBV13 and TRBJ1-6, reads AAGVIQSPRHLIKEKRETATLKCYPIPRHDTVYWYQQGPGQDPQFLISFYEKMQSDKGSIPDRFSAQQFSDYHSELNMSSLELGDSALYFCASSLATDRGGAGSPLHFGNGTRLTVT.

This chain uses TRBV7-2 with TRBJ2-5; 7 bases align to TRBD2. V lost 5 bases to trimming and J lost 2 bases; unmatched junction nucleotides: 8. The germline V gene encodes CDR1 SGHTA and CDR2 FQGNSA. The CDR3 runs 15 residues. The CDR3 here is CASSPQAGSQETQYF. The DNA of the CDR3 is TGTGCCAGCAGCCCCCAAGCGGGAAGTCAAGAGACCCAGTACTTC.